The 32 T cell receptor beta chains presented below share a single source sample, sequenced in a study of shared clonotypes between healthy human individuals (dated by TCRdb to the early 2020s). CD8 naive samples were CD45RO-negative cells positively selected for CCR7, giving a CD45RA+CCR7+ population that excluded TemRA cells. Libraries were made using the immunoSEQ multiplex PCR assay. Sourced from immuneACCESS, this table was stored by TCRdb with only in-frame sequences that have V and J called. A share of the clones is absent; for the studies checked, an unresolved V gene accounts for under half, and the remainder has no known explanation. For this sample the table gives under 1 million clones, of which around 93% were detected only once. About 25% of the sample lies in the top ten. Sequencing was performed on naive CD8+ T cells sorted from blood. This specimen's cell subset or site label, interpreted: CD45RA+CCR7+. The receptors derive from a man younger than 45 in good health.

The rearrangement links TRBV27 to TRBJ1-1, with a weak D call TRBD1 (6 bases). The V end lost 6 bases, the J end lost 0 bases, and 14 bases lay between the germline ends. Germline V gene sequence: CDR1 MNHEY, CDR2 SMNVEV (reference sequence). The CDR3 spans 15 residues. CDR3 DNA sequence: TGTGCCAGCAGCTCCGAACAGGGAGTGAACACTGAAGCTTTCTTT. Protein: CASSSEQGVNTEAFF.

This chain links TRBV6-1 with TRBJ1-5; 8 bases fit TRBD1. The CDR3 consists of 16 residues. From germline, CDR1 is MNHNS and CDR2 SASEGT. With V trimmed by 4 bases and J by 11 bases, 16 bases remained unmatched. This CDR3 is CASSGPRTGSPETQHF. The DNA for the CDR3 is TGTGCCAGCAGTGGGCCCAGGACAGGGTCCCCAGAGACCCAGCATTTT.

The chain employs TRBV7-9 and TRBJ2-3, with D tentatively TRBD1 or TRBD2 (5 bases each). Germline-derived CDR1 and CDR2 are SEHNR and FQNEAQ (reference sequence). The V and J ends lost 6 bases and 2 bases respectively, with 27 bases between them. CDR3 length equals 19 residues. CDR3 sequence: CASSSLMGDPNFDTDTQYF. The CDR3 region has the DNA TGTGCCAGCAGTAGCTTAATGGGGGACCCTAACTTCGACACAGATACGCAGTATTTT.

The rearrangement uses TRBV6-1 and TRBJ2-7; 11 positions match TRBD2. CDR1 MNHNS and CDR2 SASEGT come from the germline V gene. V was pared by 1 base and J by 3 bases, with 14 bases of the junction left unmatched. The CDR3 is made up of 19 amino acids. This chain's CDR3 is CASSEEVVGRTSGSYEQYF. The CDR3 nucleotides are TGTGCCAGCAGTGAAGAAGTCGTGGGGCGTACTAGCGGGAGCTACGAGCAGTACTTC.

The chain uses TRBV15 and TRBJ1-2; 7 bases match TRBD1. The CDR3 runs 16 residues. Germline values: CDR1 LNHNV, CDR2 YYDKDF (reference sequence). Trimming removed 4 bases from V and 1 base from J; junction bases left unmatched: 9. The CDR3 loop reads CATSTGTVNYNYGYTF. The CDR3 region has the DNA TGTGCCACCAGCACGGGGACAGTCAATTATAACTATGGCTACACCTTC.

The V gene is TRBV7-9, the J gene TRBJ2-2; possibly TRBD1 or TRBD2 for D (6 bases each). V was cut by 1 base and J by 6 bases, with 15 bases left in between. From germline, CDR1 is SEHNR and CDR2 FQNEAQ (reference sequence). CDR3 length equals 16 residues. The CDR3 reads CASSLEIGGSSGELFF. CDR3 in DNA: TGTGCCAGCAGCTTAGAAATCGGGGGCTCGTCCGGGGAGCTGTTTTTT.

The V call is TRBV11-2, the J call TRBJ2-7, with TRBD1 matching over 7 bases. The CDR3 runs 15 residues. Germline V gene sequence: CDR1 SGHAT, CDR2 FQNNGV. Trimming at V came to 5 bases and at J to 3 bases, leaving 10 bases not matched to a gene. CDR3: CASSQPGTANYEQYF. DNA of the CDR3: TGTGCCAGCAGCCAGCCAGGGACAGCGAACTACGAGCAGTACTTC.

This chain connects TRBV19 to TRBJ2-7; maybe TRBD2 (6 bases). The CDR3 is made up of 13 amino acids. V was cut by 3 bases and J by 0 bases, with 6 bases left in between. The germline CDR1 and CDR2 sequences are LNHDA and SQIVND (reference sequence). The CDR3 sequence is CASSMRGSYEQYF. The CDR3 DNA is TGTGCCAGTAGTATGCGGGGCTCCTACGAGCAGTACTTC. Full variable domain (rest looked up from reference TRBV19 and TRBJ2-7): DGGITQSPKYLFRKEGQNVTLSCEQNLNHDAMYWYRQDPGQGLRLIYYSQIVNDFQKGDIAEGYSVSREKKESFPLTVTSAQKNPTAFYLCASSMRGSYEQYFGPGTRLTVT.

This clone was recorded once. The V and J genes are TRBV13 and TRBJ1-2; TRBD1 aligns across 8 bases. J gave up 8 bases and V 4 bases, and 12 bases lay outside the gene matches. This CDR3 has 15 amino acids. The germline gives CDR1 PRHDT, CDR2 FYEKMQ (reference sequence). The CDR3: CASSYRTGPTSGYTF. CDR3 nucleotide sequence: TGTGCCAGCAGCTACCGGACAGGGCCGACATCAGGCTACACCTTC.

This chain links TRBV15 with TRBJ2-3, with 10 positions matching TRBD2. The trim removed 1 base at V and 2 bases at J, leaving 6 bases unmatched. The CDR3 totals 17 residues. The V gene's germline CDR1 is LNHNV and CDR2 YYDKDF (reference sequence). This CDR3 is CATSRVASGSLTDTQYF. In DNA, the CDR3 is TGTGCCACCAGCAGAGTTGCTAGCGGGAGCCTCACAGATACGCAGTATTTT.

The chain employs TRBV6-5 and TRBJ2-7; 8 bases match TRBD2. The germline gives CDR1 MNHEY, CDR2 SVGAGI. CDR3 length: 16 residues. With V trimmed by 4 bases and J by 4 bases, 12 bases remained unmatched. As DNA, the CDR3 is TGTGCCAGCAGTTCCGCCAGGGCGGGAGGTATGTACGAGCAGTACTTC. This encodes CASSSARAGGMYEQYF.

The chain recombines TRBV27 with TRBJ2-7; 13 bases line up with TRBD2. The CDR3 runs 16 residues. Trimming removed 3 bases from V and 6 bases from J; junction bases left unmatched: 8. Per germline, CDR1 MNHEY and CDR2 SMNVEV (reference sequence). CDR3 nucleotide sequence: TGTGCCAGCAGTTTGGGGACTAGCGGGACGCGCTCCGAGCAGTACTTC. Protein product: CASSLGTSGTRSEQYF.

The V gene is TRBV19, the J gene TRBJ2-1, with a weak D call TRBD1 (6 bases). The CDR3 has 16 residues. The germline V gene encodes CDR1 LNHDA and CDR2 SQIVND (reference sequence). Trimming left V 6 bases short and J 3 bases short, with 18 bases between. The CDR3 spells CASRRTELDSYNEQFF. The CDR3 nucleotides read TGTGCCAGTAGGCGTACGGAACTGGACAGCTACAATGAGCAGTTCTTC.

This chain uses TRBV5-4 with TRBJ2-2, with a tentative D call TRBD1 (5 bases). V lost 2 bases and J 2 bases, leaving 10 bases between the germline ends. The CDR3 runs to 15 residues. From germline, CDR1 is SGHNT and CDR2 YYREEE (reference sequence). CDR3 nucleotides: TGTGCCAGCAGCTTATCGCAGGGCAACACCGGGGAGCTGTTTTTT. Translated: CASSLSQGNTGELFF.

The J gene is TRBJ2-7, the V gene TRBV7-9; D might be TRBD1 (7 bases). The CDR3 covers 14 residues. Per the germline V gene, CDR1 is SEHNR and CDR2 is FQNEAQ (reference sequence). The ends were cut back, 5 bases at V and 0 bases at J, with 11 bases in the middle. CDR3 loop: CASSAGGSSYEQYF. CDR3 DNA: TGTGCCAGCAGCGCAGGGGGGTCCTCCTACGAGCAGTACTTC.

The rearrangement links TRBV2 to TRBJ2-3; 14 nucleotides align to TRBD2. This CDR3 is built from 17 residues. Germline lookup yields CDR1 SNHLY and CDR2 FYNNEI. Losses at the gene ends were 8 bases for V and 5 bases for J; bases not matched to a gene: 12. The CDR3 DNA follows: TGTGCCAGCGGCGGGACTAGCGGGAGTCTTTTAAAAGATACGCAGTATTTT. As protein: CASGGTSGSLLKDTQYF.

J is TRBJ2-1 and V is TRBV9; D gene unclear. There are 14 residues in the CDR3. The germline V gene encodes CDR1 SGDLS and CDR2 YYNGEE. Between the trimmed V and J ends, which lost 3 bases and 10 bases, there was a span of 17 bases. Here the CDR3 DNA reads TGTGCCAGCAGCGAAAGATACTACCTTTCGGAGCAGTTCTTC. Encoded protein: CASSERYYLSEQFF.

V is TRBV29-1 and J is TRBJ2-3; unclear D gene. Between the trimmed V and J ends, which lost 3 bases and 2 bases, there was a span of 15 bases. The CDR3 consists of 15 residues. Looked up from germline, CDR1 is SQVTM and CDR2 is ANQGSEA. CDR3 DNA: TGCAGCGTTGATACGGTCAGCTTAAACACAGATACGCAGTATTTT. Residues: CSVDTVSLNTDTQYF.

Turning to this clone: Other DNA sequences within the sample encode an identical CDR3. This chain uses TRBV5-4 with TRBJ2-7; TRBD1 matches at 7 bases. The ends lost 1 base at V and 2 bases at J; junction bases unmatched: 3. This CDR3 has 14 amino acids. Germline CDR1 is SGHNT and CDR2 is YYREEE (reference sequence). The CDR3 loop reads CASSLPGTAYEQYF. In nucleotides, the CDR3 is TGTGCCAGCAGCTTGCCTGGGACAGCCTACGAGCAGTACTTC.

The chain couples TRBV6-5 to TRBJ2-1; D call uncertain. CDR1 and CDR2 from the germline V gene are MNHEY and SVGAGI. The V end was cut by 5 bases, the J end by 5 bases, with 16 bases between. The CDR3 has 15 residues. CDR3 nucleotides: TGTGCCAGCAGTCACCGACCCAGCAGCCACAATGAGCAGTTCTTC. Translated, it gives CASSHRPSSHNEQFF.

The gene calls are TRBV2 and TRBJ2-1, with D perhaps matching TRBD2 (6 bases). Germline loops: CDR1 SNHLY, CDR2 FYNNEI. Trimming pared 2 bases from V and 0 bases from J, leaving 11 bases between. The CDR3 is 16 amino acids. The CDR3 DNA follows: TGTGCCAGCAGTGAAAGTCTAGCGATCTCCTACAATGAGCAGTTCTTC. This translates into CASSESLAISYNEQFF.

The chain recombines TRBV5-5 with TRBJ2-3, with D unresolved. V lost 2 bases and J lost 1, with 11 bases in between. Per germline, CDR1 SGHKS and CDR2 YYEKEE (reference sequence). The CDR3 is 15 residues long. The CDR3 coding sequence is TGTGCCAGCAGCTTTATAGGAACAGGCACAGATACGCAGTATTTT. This encodes CASSFIGTGTDTQYF.

This chain joins TRBV7-2 and TRBJ2-2; tentative D call: TRBD1 (6 bases). CDR1 and CDR2 from the germline V gene are SGHTA and FQGNSA. V lost 2 bases and J 5 bases, leaving 12 bases between the germline ends. CDR3 length equals 15 residues. Here the CDR3 DNA reads TGTGCCAGCAGCTTAATAGGGGGTTTAACCGGGGAGCTGTTTTTT. Protein sequence: CASSLIGGLTGELFF.

The rearrangement uses TRBV29-1 and TRBJ2-5, with 10 nucleotides matching TRBD2. Germline V gene data show CDR1 as SQVTM and CDR2 as ANQGSEA. This CDR3 is built from 14 residues. V trimming: 5 bases; J trimming: 5 bases; junction bases outside the gene matches: 8. The CDR3 is CSVITLAGLETQYF. CDR3 nucleotides: TGCAGCGTTATCACACTAGCGGGATTGGAGACCCAGTACTTC.

This clone was seen more than once but under ten times. This CDR3 is also generated by other DNA sequences in the sample. The chain carries TRBV4-1 and TRBJ2-2; D gene uncertain. Germline V gives CDR1 MGHRA, CDR2 YSYEKL. Deletions cut 1 base from V and 6 bases from J, with 6 bases between. CDR3 length: 13 residues. The CDR3 loop is CASSQVGPGELFF. The CDR3 nucleotides are TGCGCCAGCAGCCAAGTGGGCCCCGGGGAGCTGTTTTTT.

This chain connects TRBV28 to TRBJ1-2; D is ambiguous. This CDR3 region has 12 residues. Looked up from germline, CDR1 is MDHEN and CDR2 is SYDVKM. V was clipped by 6 bases and J by 8 bases, with 13 bases between them. The CDR3 sequence is CASRQTHGGYTF. The CDR3 DNA follows: TGTGCCAGCAGGCAGACCCACGGCGGCTACACCTTC.

The chain carries TRBV19 and TRBJ2-7; D gene ambiguous. Germline values: CDR1 LNHDA, CDR2 SQIVND (reference sequence). V dropped 5 bases and J dropped 7 bases, with 15 bases sitting between them. This CDR3 is built from 13 residues. The CDR3 DNA reads TGTGCCAGTAGTGGGCAGAAGAGTAATGAGCAGTACTTC. Translating gives CASSGQKSNEQYF.

The chain couples TRBV6-4 to TRBJ1-5, with a weak D call TRBD1 (6 bases). This CDR3 has 14 amino acids. Trimming stripped 11 bases from V and 4 bases from J, with 18 bases between. Germline V gene lookup returns CDR1 MRHNA and CDR2 SNTAGT. CDR3: CAGAHRVGNQPQHF. The CDR3 DNA sequence: TGTGCCGGAGCCCACAGGGTTGGAAATCAGCCCCAGCATTTT.

The rearrangement uses TRBV4-2 and TRBJ2-7; D not certain. The CDR3 has 13 amino acids. Germline-derived CDR1 and CDR2 are LGHNA and YNFKEQ. With 4 bases removed from V and 0 bases from J, the gap between germline ends came to 7 bases. CDR3 protein: CASSPSNSYEQYF. The CDR3, as DNA: TGTGCCAGCAGCCCCAGCAACTCCTACGAGCAGTACTTC.

CDR3 amino acids: CASSTGQPNQPQHF. Written as DNA, the CDR3 is TGTGCCAGCAGTACGGGACAGCCTAATCAGCCCCAGCATTTT. The rearrangement links TRBV6-1 to TRBJ1-5; 7 nucleotides align to TRBD1. J lost 4 bases, V lost 5 bases, and 5 bases had no gene match. The CDR3 runs to 14 residues. Per the germline V gene, CDR1 is MNHNS and CDR2 is SASEGT.

J is TRBJ1-4 and V is TRBV13, with D unclear. V was trimmed by 3 bases and J by 0 bases, leaving 8 bases between them. The CDR3 sequence is 15 residues long. Per the germline V gene, CDR1 is PRHDT and CDR2 is FYEKMQ (reference sequence). The CDR3 loop is CASSLMGSTNEKLFF. The CDR3 bases are TGTGCCAGCAGCTTGATGGGGTCAACTAATGAAAAACTGTTTTTT.

The V gene is TRBV25-1, the J gene TRBJ2-1, with no clear D. CDR1 is MGHDK and CDR2 is SYGVNS in the germline V gene. V was pared by 3 bases and J by 3 bases, with 21 bases between. CDR3 length: 18 residues. CDR3 in DNA: TGTGCCAGCAGTGATTTTAGTATCTTTGGACGAAACTACAATGAGCAGTTCTTC. This sequence encodes CASSDFSIFGRNYNEQFF.